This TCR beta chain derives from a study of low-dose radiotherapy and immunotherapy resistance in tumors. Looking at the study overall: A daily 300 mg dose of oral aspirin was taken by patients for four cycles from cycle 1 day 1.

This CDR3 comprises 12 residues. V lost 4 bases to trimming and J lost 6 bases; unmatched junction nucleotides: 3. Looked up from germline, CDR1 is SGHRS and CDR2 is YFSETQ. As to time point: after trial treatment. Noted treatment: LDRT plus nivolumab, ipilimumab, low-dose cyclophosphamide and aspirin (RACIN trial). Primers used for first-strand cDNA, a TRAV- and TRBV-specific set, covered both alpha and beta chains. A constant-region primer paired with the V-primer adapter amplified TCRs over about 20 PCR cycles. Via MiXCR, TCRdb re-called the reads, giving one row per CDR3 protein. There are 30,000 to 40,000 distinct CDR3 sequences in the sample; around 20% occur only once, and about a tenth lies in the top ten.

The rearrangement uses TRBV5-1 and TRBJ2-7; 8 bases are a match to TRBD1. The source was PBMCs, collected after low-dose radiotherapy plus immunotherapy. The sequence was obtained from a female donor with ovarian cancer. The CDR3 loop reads CASSRDRGEQYF. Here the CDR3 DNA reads TGCGCCAGCAGCCGCGACAGGGGCGAGCAGTACTTC.